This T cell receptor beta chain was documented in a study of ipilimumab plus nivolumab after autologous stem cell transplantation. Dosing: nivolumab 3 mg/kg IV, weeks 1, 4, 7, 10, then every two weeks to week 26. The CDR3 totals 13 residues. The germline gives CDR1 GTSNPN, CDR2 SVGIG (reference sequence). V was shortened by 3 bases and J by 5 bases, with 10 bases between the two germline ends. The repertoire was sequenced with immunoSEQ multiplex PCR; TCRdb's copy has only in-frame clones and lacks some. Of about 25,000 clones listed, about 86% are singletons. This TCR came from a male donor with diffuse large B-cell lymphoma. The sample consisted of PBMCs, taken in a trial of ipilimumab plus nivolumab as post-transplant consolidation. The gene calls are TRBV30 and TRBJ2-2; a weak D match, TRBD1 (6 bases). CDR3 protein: CAWRPGVTGELFF. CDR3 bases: TGTGCCTGGAGGCCAGGGGTTACCGGGGAGCTGTTTTTT.